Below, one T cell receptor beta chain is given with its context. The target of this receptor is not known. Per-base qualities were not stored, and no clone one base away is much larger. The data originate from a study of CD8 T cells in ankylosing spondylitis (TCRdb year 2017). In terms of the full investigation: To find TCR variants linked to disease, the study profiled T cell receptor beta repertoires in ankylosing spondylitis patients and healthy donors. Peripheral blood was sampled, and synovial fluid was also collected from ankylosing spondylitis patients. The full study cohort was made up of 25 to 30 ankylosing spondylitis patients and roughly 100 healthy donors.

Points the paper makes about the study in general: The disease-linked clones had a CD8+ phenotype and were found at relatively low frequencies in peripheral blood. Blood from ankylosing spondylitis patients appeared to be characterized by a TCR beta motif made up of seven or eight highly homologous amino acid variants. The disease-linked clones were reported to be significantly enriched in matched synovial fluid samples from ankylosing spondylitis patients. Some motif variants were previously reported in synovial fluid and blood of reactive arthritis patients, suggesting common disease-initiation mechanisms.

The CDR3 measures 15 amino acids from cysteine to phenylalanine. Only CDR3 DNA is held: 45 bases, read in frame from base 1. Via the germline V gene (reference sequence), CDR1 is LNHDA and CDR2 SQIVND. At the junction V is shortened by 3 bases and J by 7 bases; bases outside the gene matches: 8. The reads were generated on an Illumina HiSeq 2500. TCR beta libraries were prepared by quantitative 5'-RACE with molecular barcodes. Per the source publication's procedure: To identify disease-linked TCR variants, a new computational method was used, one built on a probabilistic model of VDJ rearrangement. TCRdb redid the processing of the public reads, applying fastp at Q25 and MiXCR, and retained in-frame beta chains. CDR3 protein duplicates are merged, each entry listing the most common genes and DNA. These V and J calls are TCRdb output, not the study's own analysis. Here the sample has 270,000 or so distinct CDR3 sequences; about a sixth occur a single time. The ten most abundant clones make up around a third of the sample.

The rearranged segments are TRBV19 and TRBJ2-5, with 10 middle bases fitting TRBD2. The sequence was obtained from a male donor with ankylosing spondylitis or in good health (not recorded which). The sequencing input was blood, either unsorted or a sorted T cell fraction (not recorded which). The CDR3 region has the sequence CASSIWTSGGGTQYF. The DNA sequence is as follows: TGTGCCAGTAGTATCTGGACTAGCGGTGGAGGGACCCAGTACTTC.